This T cell receptor beta chain was identified during a study of blood T cell repertoires in COVID-19. This CDR3 comprises 17 residues. Unmatched junction bases numbered 21, after V lost 6 bases and J lost 7 bases. CDR1 WSHSY and CDR2 SAAADI come from the germline V gene. This table comes from immunoSEQ multiplex PCR, and its TCRdb copy is limited to in-frame clones, with some not included. The table lists 80,000 to 95,000 clones, about 85% of them singletons. The sample consisted of peripheral blood. The V gene is TRBV10-2, the J gene TRBJ2-7, with 7 bases that match TRBD2. The clonotype was recovered from a man aged 80 or over with active or convalescent COVID-19. The CDR3 DNA is TGCGCCAGCAGACGGATCGGACCGGCAGCGGGGAATGGAGAGCAGTACTTC. Translating it yields CASRRIGPAAGNGEQYF.